This is a list of T cell receptor beta chains from one sample in a study of CD8 T cells in Susac syndrome. TCRdb reprocessed the immunoSEQ multiplex PCR reads with MiXCR, giving one entry per CDR3 protein. The sample holds around 200,000 distinct CDR3 sequences; 90% to 95% are singletons and the top ten take approximately 0.1%. Sequencing was done on a sample of CD4+ T cells from PBMCs. These receptors originate from a human donor in good health. Both conserved end residues are part of each CDR3. D genes are given only for firm matches. Rows give clone size only sometimes, using once, few, many, or a class for an expanded clone.

TGCAGCGTTGAGGATGGGGAAAAACTGTTTTTT	CSVEDGEKLFF	-	-	TRBV29-1	TRBJ1-4
TGCAGTGCTATGAACCCCCAGATAGCGGGGGGCCGGGGGGATACGCAGTATTTT	CSAMNPQIAGGRGDTQYF	TRBD2	-	TRBV20-1	TRBJ2-3
TGTGCCAGCAGTTGGACTAGCGACAACGTCGGTACGCAGTATTTT	CASSWTSDNVGTQYF	TRBD2	-	TRBV12-3/TRBV12-4	TRBJ2-3
TGCGCCAGCAGCCAAGATCTACAAGGCCCCCTCCACTTT	CASSQDLQGPLHF	-	-	TRBV4-3	TRBJ1-6
TGTGCCAGCAGCCTCATACAGGGTCCCCACGAGCAGTACTTC	CASSLIQGPHEQYF	-	-	TRBV9	TRBJ2-7
TGCAGTGCTAGAGATGACAGGGGGTCTGGCTACACCTTC	CSARDDRGSGYTF	TRBD1	once	TRBV20-1	TRBJ1-2
TGTGCCAGCAGCTTAGGCGGGGCGGTAGAGACCCAGTACTTC	CASSLGGAVETQYF	-	-	TRBV7-2	TRBJ2-5
TGCGCCAGCAGACAGGGACAACTAAATCAGCCCCAGCATTTT	CASRQGQLNQPQHF	-	-	TRBV23-1	TRBJ1-5
TGTGCCAGCAGCCGTGGGACCTACGAGCAGTACTTC	CASSRGTYEQYF	-	few	TRBV3-1	TRBJ2-7
TGCGCCAGCAGCCCTGCGACTTTTTCCACCGGGGAGCTGTTTTTT	CASSPATFSTGELFF	-	once	TRBV5-1	TRBJ2-2
TGTGCCAGCAGTTTAAACAGCTTGAACACCGGGGAGCTGTTTTTT	CASSLNSLNTGELFF	-	-	TRBV12-3/TRBV12-4	TRBJ2-2
TGTGCCACCAGTGACTCTAGCGGGCCCTTCACAGATACGCAGTATTTT	CATSDSSGPFTDTQYF	TRBD2	-	TRBV24-1	TRBJ2-3
TGCAGTGCCCCGGATGGAGCAACTAATGAAAAACTGTTTTTT	CSAPDGATNEKLFF	-	once	TRBV20-1	TRBJ1-4
TGTGCCAGCGCTTTAGGAGGGAGCCATTCACCCCTCCACTTT	CASALGGSHSPLHF	-	-	TRBV11-2	TRBJ1-6
TGCAGTGCTAGAGGGACAGCCTTTTATGGCTACACCTTC	CSARGTAFYGYTF	-	-	TRBV20-1	TRBJ1-2
TGTGCCAGCAGCCAAGCGCTACCCACTAGGGGGTCCTACAATGAGCAGTTCTTC	CASSQALPTRGSYNEQFF	-	-	TRBV3-1	TRBJ2-1
TGTGCCAGCACCGCGAGGGCAGGAGTGAACTATGGCTACACCTTC	CASTARAGVNYGYTF	-	-	TRBV6-5	TRBJ1-2
TGCAGCGTTCGGACCCATCAAGAGACCCAGTACTTC	CSVRTHQETQYF	-	-	TRBV29-1	TRBJ2-5
TGTGCCAGCAGCGCCTTGGACACTGAAGCTTTCTTT	CASSALDTEAFF	-	once	TRBV2	TRBJ1-1
TGTGCCAGCAGTTTACTAGCGGCCGGACAAGAGACCCAGTACTTC	CASSLLAAGQETQYF	TRBD2	-	TRBV27	TRBJ2-5
TGCGCCAGCAGCTCCCGACTAGCGGGTCGACCCCCAGAAGAGACCCAGTACTTC	CASSSRLAGRPPEETQYF	TRBD2	-	TRBV5-1	TRBJ2-5
TGTGCCAGCAGGCCCCAGTCGGACACTGAAGCTTTCTTT	CASRPQSDTEAFF	-	-	TRBV2	TRBJ1-1
TGTGCCAGCAGCCCGAGGCGGGGCTCCTACAATGAGCAGTTCTTC	CASSPRRGSYNEQFF	-	-	TRBV6-5	TRBJ2-1
TGCAGCGCAACCGCCGATGCGAACACTGAAGCTTTCTTT	CSATADANTEAFF	-	-	TRBV29-1	TRBJ1-1
TGTGCCAGCAGCTCCGCCTCTGGGGCCAACGTCCTGACTTTC	CASSSASGANVLTF	-	-	TRBV11-2	TRBJ2-6
TGTGCCAGCAGCCAAGAAGGGCGATGGGAGACCCAGTACTTC	CASSQEGRWETQYF	-	once	TRBV3-1	TRBJ2-5
TGCAGTGCTAGAAATGCGGGACAGGGGAACTATGGCTACACCTTC	CSARNAGQGNYGYTF	TRBD1	-	TRBV20-1	TRBJ1-2
TGTGCCAGCAGTTTCCTTGGGACAGGGAAAGTCAGCACAGATACGCAGTATTTT	CASSFLGTGKVSTDTQYF	TRBD1	-	TRBV27	TRBJ2-3
TGCAGTGCTGTGTTAGCGGGGGGGCACAATGAGCAGTTCTTC	CSAVLAGGHNEQFF	TRBD2	-	TRBV20-1	TRBJ2-1
TGTGCCAGCAGCCAAGGGAGCCGGGGACTCCCCACAGATACGCAGTATTTT	CASSQGSRGLPTDTQYF	-	-	TRBV3-1	TRBJ2-3
TGTGCCAGCAACGGACAGCGAAACACCGGGGAGCTGTTTTTT	CASNGQRNTGELFF	-	-	TRBV7-2	TRBJ2-2
TGTGCCAGCAGCTTCCCTGGGGTAAGGGAGCGCGAGCAGTACTTC	CASSFPGVREREQYF	-	-	TRBV11-2	TRBJ2-7
TGTGCCAGCAGTCCAGGACAGGGGGCTAGCATTCAGTACTTC	CASSPGQGASIQYF	TRBD1	-	TRBV12-3/TRBV12-4	TRBJ2-4
TGTGCCAGCAGCCCCGGGACCCGACAAGAGACCCAGTACTTC	CASSPGTRQETQYF	-	-	TRBV3-1	TRBJ2-5
TGTGCCAGCAGATTTAGCGGGAACACAGATACGCAGTATTTT	CASRFSGNTDTQYF	TRBD2	-	TRBV12-3/TRBV12-4	TRBJ2-3
TGTGCCAGCAGCCCCCAGGGGACCACTGAAGCTTTCTTT	CASSPQGTTEAFF	-	-	TRBV14	TRBJ1-1
TGCAGCACACACAGGGGGCTGTCTGAAGCTTTCTTT	CSTHRGLSEAFF	TRBD1	once	TRBV29-1	TRBJ1-1
TGTGCCAGCAGCTTGCCCGTCTCGGGTACATACGAGCAGTACTTC	CASSLPVSGTYEQYF	-	-	TRBV5-4	TRBJ2-7
TGTGCCAGCAGCATTCGGACAGGGCATTTTGCAGATACGCAGTATTTT	CASSIRTGHFADTQYF	TRBD1	once	TRBV9	TRBJ2-3
TGCAGGGTAGTCGGCCCCTCCTACAATGAGCAGTTCTTC	CRVVGPSYNEQFF	-	-	TRBV20-1	TRBJ2-1
TGTGCCAGCAGTGAACCGGGGAACACTGAAGCTTTCTTT	CASSEPGNTEAFF	-	-	TRBV25-1	TRBJ1-1
TGTGCCAGCAGCTTTGTTAGTTCACCCCTCCACTTT	CASSFVSSPLHF	-	-	TRBV25-1	TRBJ1-6
TGTGCCAGCAGCCAATTTTGGTCCATGAACACTGAAGCTTTCTTT	CASSQFWSMNTEAFF	-	-	TRBV4-2	TRBJ1-1
TGTGCCAGCAGCCCCGCCCAGGGGGGCACAGATACGCAGTATTTT	CASSPAQGGTDTQYF	TRBD1	-	TRBV3-1	TRBJ2-3
TGTGCCAGCACCCTCGGGCCAGGTGGCACAGATACGCAGTATTTT	CASTLGPGGTDTQYF	-	-	TRBV7-2	TRBJ2-3
TGTGCCAGCACCCTTCGCACTAGCCGGAACAATGAGCAGTTCTTC	CASTLRTSRNNEQFF	-	-	TRBV2	TRBJ2-1
TGTGCCAGCAGTGATCTGACTCCCGAGCAGTACTTC	CASSDLTPEQYF	-	-	TRBV2	TRBJ2-7
TGTGCCAGCAGCTCATCCGGGACAGAAGCTTTCTTT	CASSSSGTEAFF	-	-	TRBV7-9	TRBJ1-1
TGTGCCAGCAAGTATATGGGGGATAATTCACCCCTCCACTTT	CASKYMGDNSPLHF	-	-	TRBV2	TRBJ1-6
TGTGCCAGCTCAGCGACAGGAATCGAGCAGTACTTC	CASSATGIEQYF	-	-	TRBV18	TRBJ2-7
TGTGCCACCAGTGATTTGCCCCTTTCAGGGAAAAATTCGAACACCGGGGAGCTGTTTTTT	CATSDLPLSGKNSNTGELFF	-	-	TRBV24-1	TRBJ2-2
TGCAGTGCTAGAGAACAGAGATATGGCTACACCTTC	CSAREQRYGYTF	-	-	TRBV20-1	TRBJ1-2
TGTGCCACCAGTGATTTGCGGACCGGCATAGGCAATGAGCAGTTCTTC	CATSDLRTGIGNEQFF	-	-	TRBV24-1	TRBJ2-1